This TCR beta chain is drawn from a study of CD8 T cells in ankylosing spondylitis. TCRdb passed the 5' RACE reads through MiXCR, listing each CDR3 protein once. The sample has 200,000 to 250,000 distinct CDR3 sequences, about 18% seen once. The CDR3 is made up of 15 amino acids. Germline CDR1 MNHEY, CDR2 SVGAGI. J was trimmed by 7 bases and V by 1 base; bases with no gene match: 5. This clonotype was detected a few times. Its antigen is not identified. Overall study results and limits: A TCR beta motif of roughly 8 highly homologous variants appeared characteristic of ankylosing spondylitis blood.

The sample was blood, either unsorted or a sorted T cell fraction (not recorded which). The V and J genes are TRBV6-5 and TRBJ2-1; TRBD1 aligns across 9 bases. This TCR derives from a male donor with ankylosing spondylitis. CDR3 region: CASSYLGTGPNEQFF. The DNA for the CDR3 is TGTGCCAGCAGTTACTTAGGGACAGGGCCTAATGAGCAGTTCTTC.